This section outlines one TCR beta chain sequence together with its context. Its antigen remains unknown. The data were taken from a study of cytomegalovirus exposure and HLA in healthy donors. The primer mix had 60 Vbeta and 13 Jbeta primers. The protocol was immunoSEQ multiplex PCR, while the TCRdb copy is restricted to in-frame clones and leaves out a portion. The sample includes about 140,000 clones, around 65% of them seen just once. V gave up 0 bases and J gave up 8 bases, with 16 bases separating them. Germline CDR1 SGHAT, CDR2 FQNNGV. The CDR3 length is 16 residues. Findings of the study overall: TRBV6-2, TRBV6-3 and some other V segments were unresolvable in 87-base-pair reads. Presence/absence analyses treated sequencing depth as roughly uniform across donors.

The chain uses TRBV11-2 and TRBJ1-4; tentatively, D is TRBD1 (6 bases). Specimen: PBMCs. The clonotype comes from a male donor in good health and CMV-seronegative. The CDR3 DNA follows: TGTGCCAGCAGCTTAGAGCCGTGGGCAGGGGACGAAAAACTGTTTTTT. Encoded protein: CASSLEPWAGDEKLFF.